This is a list of T cell receptor beta chains from one sample in a study of shared clonotypes between healthy human individuals. The repertoire was sequenced with immunoSEQ multiplex PCR; TCRdb's copy has only in-frame clones and lacks some. This table holds a few million clones, 90% to 95% found once. Sequencing used naive CD4+ T cells sorted from blood. These receptors originate from a young man in good health. The CDR3 runs from the conserved cysteine through the conserved F or W. Each record gives: V gene, J gene, clone size, D gene, CDR3 DNA, CDR3 protein. D genes are given only for firm matches. The size field is filled for only some rows; it gives once, few, many or a size class.

V gene: TRBV7-2
J gene: TRBJ1-5
clone size: -
D gene: -
CDR3 DNA: TGTGCCAGCAGCTCGTATGGGTCGGGGAATCAGCCCCAGCATTTT
CDR3 protein: CASSSYGSGNQPQHF

V gene: TRBV5-6
J gene: TRBJ2-1
clone size: -
D gene: -
CDR3 DNA: TGTGCCAGCAGCTTGACGGACTGGGGCAATGAGCAGTTCTTC
CDR3 protein: CASSLTDWGNEQFF

V gene: TRBV5-1
J gene: TRBJ2-1
clone size: -
D gene: -
CDR3 DNA: TGCGCCAGCAGCTTCACAGAGTTCTACAATGAGCAGTTCTTC
CDR3 protein: CASSFTEFYNEQFF

V gene: TRBV18
J gene: TRBJ1-2
clone size: -
D gene: -
CDR3 DNA: TGTGCCAGCTCACCCCTATCCGGGCCCCCCGCATATGGCTACACCTTC
CDR3 protein: CASSPLSGPPAYGYTF

V gene: TRBV11-3
J gene: TRBJ2-5
clone size: -
D gene: TRBD1
CDR3 DNA: TGTGCCAGCAGCCCCCAGGGGCCAGGGGGCTTGGAGACCCAGTACTTC
CDR3 protein: CASSPQGPGGLETQYF

V gene: TRBV27
J gene: TRBJ2-1
clone size: once
D gene: TRBD2
CDR3 DNA: TGTGCCAGCAGTGCCGGACTAGCGGGGGAATACAATGAGCAGTTCTTC
CDR3 protein: CASSAGLAGEYNEQFF

V gene: TRBV5-1
J gene: TRBJ2-7
clone size: -
D gene: TRBD1
CDR3 DNA: TGCGCCAGCAGCAAGGACAGGGGGCTCGACGAGCAGTACTTC
CDR3 protein: CASSKDRGLDEQYF

V gene: TRBV5-1
J gene: TRBJ2-7
clone size: -
D gene: TRBD1
CDR3 DNA: TGCGCCAGCAGGTTCGGACAGGGGGCATCCTACGAGCAGTACTTC
CDR3 protein: CASRFGQGASYEQYF

V gene: TRBV11-3
J gene: TRBJ2-7
clone size: -
D gene: -
CDR3 DNA: TGTGCCAGCAGCTTAGATCTGGGGAACGAGCAGTACTTC
CDR3 protein: CASSLDLGNEQYF

V gene: TRBV5-1
J gene: TRBJ2-7
clone size: -
D gene: TRBD1
CDR3 DNA: TGCGCCAGCAGCTCCGGGACAGGGGGATCCTACGAGCAGTACTTC
CDR3 protein: CASSSGTGGSYEQYF

V gene: TRBV5-1
J gene: TRBJ2-2
clone size: -
D gene: -
CDR3 DNA: TGCGCCAGCAGGCCGGGCGGGGAGATCACCGGGGAGCTGTTTTTT
CDR3 protein: CASRPGGEITGELFF

V gene: TRBV6-5
J gene: TRBJ2-1
clone size: -
D gene: TRBD2
CDR3 DNA: TGTGCCAGCAGTTCCCGACTAGCGGGACATTACAATGAGCAGTTCTTC
CDR3 protein: CASSSRLAGHYNEQFF

V gene: TRBV5-6
J gene: TRBJ2-7
clone size: -
D gene: -
CDR3 DNA: TGTGCCAGCAGCTCCTGGCAGGCCTCCTACGAGCAGTACTTC
CDR3 protein: CASSSWQASYEQYF

V gene: TRBV30
J gene: TRBJ1-6
clone size: -
D gene: -
CDR3 DNA: TGTGCCTGGAGTCAGACATCTAATTCACCCCTCCACTTT
CDR3 protein: CAWSQTSNSPLHF

V gene: TRBV19
J gene: TRBJ1-2
clone size: -
D gene: TRBD1
CDR3 DNA: TGTGCCAGTAGTTCCTCCCCCCTGACAGGGCGCCCCGGCTACACCTTC
CDR3 protein: CASSSSPLTGRPGYTF

V gene: TRBV2
J gene: TRBJ1-5
clone size: -
D gene: TRBD1
CDR3 DNA: TGTGCCAGCACACAACAGGGGGGGAATCAGCCCCAGCATTTT
CDR3 protein: CASTQQGGNQPQHF

V gene: TRBV18
J gene: TRBJ2-7
clone size: -
D gene: TRBD1
CDR3 DNA: TGTGCCAGCTCACAGTGGACAGGGGGCACCTACGAGCAGTACTTC
CDR3 protein: CASSQWTGGTYEQYF

V gene: TRBV30
J gene: TRBJ1-5
clone size: -
D gene: TRBD1
CDR3 DNA: TGTGCCTGGAGTACAGGGACAGGGGTCAATCAGCCCCAGCATTTT
CDR3 protein: CAWSTGTGVNQPQHF

V gene: TRBV6-6
J gene: TRBJ2-2
clone size: -
D gene: -
CDR3 DNA: TGTGCCAGCAGCCCTCCGTACACCGGGGAGCTGTTTTTT
CDR3 protein: CASSPPYTGELFF

V gene: TRBV7-3
J gene: TRBJ1-2
clone size: -
D gene: TRBD1
CDR3 DNA: TGTGCCAGCAGCTTAGGACCAGGGGGCGGAGGCTACACCTTC
CDR3 protein: CASSLGPGGGGYTF

V gene: TRBV19
J gene: TRBJ2-1
clone size: -
D gene: TRBD2
CDR3 DNA: TGTGCCAGTAAAGGACTAGCGGGAGACAATGAGCAGTTCTTC
CDR3 protein: CASKGLAGDNEQFF

V gene: TRBV4-3
J gene: TRBJ2-2
clone size: once
D gene: -
CDR3 DNA: TGCGCCAGCAGCCAAGATCTAGCAGGGATCGGGGAGCTGTTTTTT
CDR3 protein: CASSQDLAGIGELFF

V gene: TRBV10-3
J gene: TRBJ1-4
clone size: -
D gene: -
CDR3 DNA: TGTGCCATCAGTGAGAGGGACTCGGGCAATGAAAAACTGTTTTTT
CDR3 protein: CAISERDSGNEKLFF

V gene: TRBV30
J gene: TRBJ1-1
clone size: few
D gene: -
CDR3 DNA: TGTGCCTGGAACCAACAGGGCGGGGGCACTGAAGCTTTCTTT
CDR3 protein: CAWNQQGGGTEAFF

V gene: TRBV10-3
J gene: TRBJ1-1
clone size: -
D gene: -
CDR3 DNA: TGTGCCATCAGCGTGGGGGGCAACACTGAAGCTTTCTTT
CDR3 protein: CAISVGGNTEAFF

V gene: TRBV18
J gene: TRBJ2-1
clone size: -
D gene: -
CDR3 DNA: TGTGCCAGCTCACCAAGTCAGCTTTACAATGAGCAGTTCTTC
CDR3 protein: CASSPSQLYNEQFF

V gene: TRBV4-1
J gene: TRBJ2-7
clone size: -
D gene: -
CDR3 DNA: TGCGCCAGCAGCCAATTCCCCCAGGGGCTTGGGTACGAGCAGTACTTC
CDR3 protein: CASSQFPQGLGYEQYF

V gene: TRBV7-9
J gene: TRBJ2-3
clone size: -
D gene: TRBD1
CDR3 DNA: TGTGCCAGCAGCAACAGGGGGCGCAGCCCAGATACGCAGTATTTT
CDR3 protein: CASSNRGRSPDTQYF

V gene: TRBV4-1
J gene: TRBJ1-4
clone size: -
D gene: TRBD1
CDR3 DNA: TGCGCCAGCAGCCAATACCTGGGACAGGTTTTGGAGAGAGAAAAACTGTTTTTT
CDR3 protein: CASSQYLGQVLEREKLFF

V gene: TRBV6-6
J gene: TRBJ1-6
clone size: -
D gene: -
CDR3 DNA: TGTGCCAGCAGTTACTCGGGGAACTATAATTCACCCCTCCACTTT
CDR3 protein: CASSYSGNYNSPLHF

V gene: TRBV30
J gene: TRBJ1-5
clone size: -
D gene: -
CDR3 DNA: TGTGCCTGGAGTGTGGACAGTGGAAGCAATCAGCCCCAGCATTTT
CDR3 protein: CAWSVDSGSNQPQHF

V gene: TRBV19
J gene: TRBJ2-4
clone size: -
D gene: -
CDR3 DNA: TGTGCCAGTAGTTTCACAGGGACGGAGGCCAAAAACATTCAGTACTTC
CDR3 protein: CASSFTGTEAKNIQYF

V gene: TRBV5-6
J gene: TRBJ2-7
clone size: -
D gene: -
CDR3 DNA: TGTGCCAGCAGCCGCTGGAGGTACGAGCAGTACTTC
CDR3 protein: CASSRWRYEQYF

V gene: TRBV11-2
J gene: TRBJ2-1
clone size: -
D gene: TRBD2
CDR3 DNA: TGTGCCAGCAGCTCCGGACTAGCGGGGGGGCAGGGTGAGCAGTTCTTC
CDR3 protein: CASSSGLAGGQGEQFF

V gene: TRBV29-1
J gene: TRBJ2-1
clone size: -
D gene: -
CDR3 DNA: TGCAGCTCCTCCCGGACCGACAATGAGCAGTTCTTC
CDR3 protein: CSSSRTDNEQFF

V gene: TRBV6-5
J gene: TRBJ2-7
clone size: -
D gene: -
CDR3 DNA: TGTGCCAGCAGGATGGGGTACGAGCAGTACTTC
CDR3 protein: CASRMGYEQYF

V gene: TRBV25-1
J gene: TRBJ1-2
clone size: -
D gene: -
CDR3 DNA: TGTGCCAGCAGTGCCCCGACAGGTCACGGCTATGGCTACACCTTC
CDR3 protein: CASSAPTGHGYGYTF